This T cell receptor beta chain was sequenced in a study of cytomegalovirus exposure and HLA in healthy donors (TCRdb year 2017). For the study in its entirety: According to an earlier analysis of a few hundred of the donors, some 180 million T cells yielded 95 million to 140 million unique TCR beta sequences and about 300 Gb of sequence data. About 310 gigabases of sequencing data and approximately 84 million unique TCR sequences were included in an early release covering roughly 600 HLA-typed donors. The genetic ancestry cluster associated with self-reported Caucasian donors included roughly four fifths of the roughly 400 genotyped donors. The study aimed to test whether cataloging public T cell receptors could reveal signatures of past pathogen exposure. The T cell repertoires of 666 subjects were profiled by immunosequencing and related to cytomegalovirus serostatus. A separate validation cohort of some 130 different subjects was used in addition to the 666-subject first cohort. To predict cytomegalovirus infection status, the study combined high-throughput TCR immunosequencing, statistical association of individual TCRs with disease status, and machine learning. To study patterns of TCR occurrence, a later analysis re-analyzed previously published TCR beta repertoires from just over 650 donors and added high-resolution HLA genotyping. The later analysis used no new phenotypic data to find candidate immune exposures, relying instead on TCR beta sequences and their occurrence across donors. To decide whether each TCR beta V gene segment behaved as functional or pseudogenic, an earlier analysis of several hundred of the donors relied on high-throughput TCR beta sequencing. Donor age, sex, ethnicity and CMV serostatus were compiled together with the repertoire data. In a later genetic analysis, genome-wide SNP genotypes for about three fifths of the 666 donors were used, and that subset was treated as a discovery cohort. All discovery cohort repertoires had been generated on a single sequencing platform. HLA typing included class I and class II loci at four-digit resolution. Typing coverage varied by locus: about 629-640 donors for A, B, C, DRB1 and DQB1; 500 to 550 for DQA1; more than 600 for DPA1; roughly 450 for DPB1. Because of strong linkage in the cohort, roughly five DR-DQ haplotypes were treated as single units for association and clustering. On average, 235,054 unique TCR beta nucleotide sequences were sequenced per donor among a few hundred genotyped donors of the cohort, with 15% to 20% of those sequences being non-productive. The research as a whole found: A few of the identified cytomegalovirus-associated TCR beta chains were confirmed in vitro to be specific for cytomegalovirus antigens. Immune exposure information for the cohort was limited to CMV serostatus. Roughly uniform sequencing depth across donors was assumed in presence/absence analyses, although this assumption may not hold. A later analysis associated 17,000 or so TCR beta sequences with specific HLA alleles at a false discovery rate of 0.05. Most CMV-associated TCR beta chains appeared to be HLA-restricted in a later analysis, and the HLA associations seemed to be driven largely by CMV exposure. A cluster of highly shared sequence variants was judged likely to represent a technical artifact of the sequencing pipeline. HLA typing was unavailable for some donors at each locus, so association tests used only the typed subset. The authors suggested that the approach could potentially be extended to other disease states and immunological phenotypes. Compared with the approximately 710-donor mean, donors in an Asian-associated ancestry cluster had fewer N-insertions in productive TCRs, according to a later genetic analysis. Correlated functional status among segregating V segments might be attributable to linkage disequilibrium, but an unknown experimental factor could not be ruled out. The earlier analysis of approximately 560 of the donors excluded roughly 17 rarely observed V segments, including chromosome 9 orphons, because counts were too low. In a later analysis, the rate of TCR association differed among HLA loci, with DRB1 alleles having the most associated TCRs and HLA-C alleles having the fewest. In the study, approximately 150 TCR beta chains were listed as associated with cytomegalovirus. According to a later analysis, parvovirus B19, influenza, CMV and Epstein-Barr virus appeared linked to several top co-occurrence clusters. A further reported finding was that TCR beta sequences accurately predicted the HLA-A and HLA-B alleles for most subjects in the first cohort. Some IMGT-functional V segments, including TRBV6-2 and TRBV6-3, could not be distinguished by the 87-base-pair reads and were therefore excluded. The cohort was sequenced for TCR beta chains only, and without alpha or paired-chain data the features that could be detected were limited. V-gene and J-gene trimming of TCR beta chains was associated with a missense DCLRE1C variant in a later genetic analysis, and the association was replicated in an independent cohort. In a later analysis, HLA-associated TCR beta chains were found to be more clonally expanded and to have lower generation probabilities than equally common non-associated chains. Broadly in line with IMGT annotations, most TCR beta V segments showed up in productive rearrangements about 87% or about 30% of the time in an earlier analysis of several hundred of the donors. Most TCR sequences were observed very rarely across donors, whereas some public TCRs were present in many individuals. The classifier was reported to diagnose cytomegalovirus status with high specificity and sensitivity in both the original cohort and the validation cohort. Strong co-occurrence of HLA alleles, especially DR and DQ, made assigning TCR associations to individual alleles difficult.

Preparation of the library involved the immunoSEQ multiplex PCR assay. For the multiplex PCR, a mixture combining 60 forward primers for TCR Vbeta segments and 13 reverse primers for TCR Jbeta segments was used. The CDR3 region of rearranged TCR beta genes was amplified from genomic DNA by a multiplex PCR assay. The amplified TCR beta libraries were sequenced on the Illumina HiSeq System as 87-base-pair reads. The authors' pipeline ran thus. A later analysis counted about 80 million unique TCR beta chains across the 600 to 850 repertoires, and roughly 10 million of these chains were shared by at least two donors. To remove PCR and sequencing errors, raw reads were error-corrected and collapsed into unique sequences using a nearest-neighbor algorithm that merged closely related sequences. CDR3 sequences were aligned to IMGT reference sequences to assign V, D and J gene segments. For a sequence to be retained, a match of at least six nucleotides was required to both a V gene segment and a J gene segment. Rearrangements were called productive when the CDR3 lacked stop codons and stayed in frame with V and J; all others were non-productive. CDR3 was defined by IMGT convention, running from the second conserved V-encoded cysteine to the conserved J-encoded phenylalanine. Sequences without an unambiguous match to a single V gene segment were excluded from the earlier analysis of 587 of the donors. In an earlier analysis of around 590 of the donors, a V segment was called functional when productive rearrangements were above 56.7%, and segregating when the standard deviation between donors exceeded 5%. A statistical classification framework was built to diagnose cytomegalovirus status from the catalog of TCR beta chain sequences. In a later analysis, TCR nucleotide sequences were compared against IMGT/GENE-DB human TR gene sequences so that V and J genes could be assigned. Using the TCRdist pipeline, a later analysis assigned CDR3 sequences along with most-parsimonious VDJ recombination scenarios. In a later analysis, every TCR beta chain was defined by the combination of its CDR3 amino acid sequence and its V-gene family, and reads without a unique V-gene family were dropped. To address suspected cross-contamination and a sequencing artifact, a later analysis removed under 600 highly shared, low-generation-probability nucleotide sequences. In a later analysis, a clonal expansion index was calculated for each public chain from normalized within-repertoire ranks of inferred template counts. In a later analysis, generation probabilities were computed with a VDJ recombination model fitted to out-of-frame rearrangements, and the resulting probabilities were checked against IGoR. In a later analysis, TCR-TCR, TCR-HLA and TCR-CMV co-occurrence was scored with hypergeometric tests, and a repertoire-size bias correction was applied to TCR pairs. A later analysis estimated false discovery rates by permuting HLA or CMV assignments 20 times. In a later analysis, co-occurring TCRs were grouped using DBSCAN, and TCRdist sequence similarity was added for clustering within HLA-allele-positive subsets. Co-occurrence clustering excluded repertoires with fewer than 30,000 or more than 120,000 public chains, plus five with anomalous nucleotide sharing. Here the immuneACCESS table is served through TCRdb, limited to in-frame sequences with V and J called. Missing clones are a known gap in these copies; in checked studies unresolved V genes cover under half, and the rest lacks a known reason. That table is the source of V, J and clone size, and D and trimming were worked out from the DNA. The sample has 130,000 to 150,000 clones on record, approximately 80% of them singletons. The ten largest clones add up to around 9.7% of the sample.

On this clone: It lacks a known antigen. No quality values exist for individual bases; no much larger clone is one base distant.

The cohort was made up of hundreds of healthy bone marrow donors. Cohort members were all nominally healthy when sampled, although unrecorded immune exposures were likely present. The donor tested CMV seropositive and was one of the 289 seropositive cohort members. Every donor gave a peripheral blood sample, and the peripheral blood mononuclear cells from that sample were used for TCR beta sequencing. Genomic DNA extraction from the blood cell samples was performed with the Qiagen DNeasy Blood Extraction Kit. As encoded in the germline V gene (reference sequence), CDR1 is SEHNR while CDR2 is FQNEAQ. The CDR3 runs 12 residues from the cysteine to the phenylalanine. Only the CDR3 DNA stays, 36 bases, in frame from base 1. Relative to germline, V is 7 bases shorter and J is 6 bases shorter, with 12 bases between their ends.

This receptor was identified in a woman in her fifties or sixties in good health and CMV-seropositive. The chain is assembled from TRBV7-9 and TRBJ1-2; the D gene is perhaps TRBD1, on 5 matching bases. Sequenced sample: PBMCs. For the CDR3, the sequence is CASIGGINGYTF. Read as DNA, the sequence is TGTGCCAGCATCGGGGGTATCAATGGCTACACCTTC.